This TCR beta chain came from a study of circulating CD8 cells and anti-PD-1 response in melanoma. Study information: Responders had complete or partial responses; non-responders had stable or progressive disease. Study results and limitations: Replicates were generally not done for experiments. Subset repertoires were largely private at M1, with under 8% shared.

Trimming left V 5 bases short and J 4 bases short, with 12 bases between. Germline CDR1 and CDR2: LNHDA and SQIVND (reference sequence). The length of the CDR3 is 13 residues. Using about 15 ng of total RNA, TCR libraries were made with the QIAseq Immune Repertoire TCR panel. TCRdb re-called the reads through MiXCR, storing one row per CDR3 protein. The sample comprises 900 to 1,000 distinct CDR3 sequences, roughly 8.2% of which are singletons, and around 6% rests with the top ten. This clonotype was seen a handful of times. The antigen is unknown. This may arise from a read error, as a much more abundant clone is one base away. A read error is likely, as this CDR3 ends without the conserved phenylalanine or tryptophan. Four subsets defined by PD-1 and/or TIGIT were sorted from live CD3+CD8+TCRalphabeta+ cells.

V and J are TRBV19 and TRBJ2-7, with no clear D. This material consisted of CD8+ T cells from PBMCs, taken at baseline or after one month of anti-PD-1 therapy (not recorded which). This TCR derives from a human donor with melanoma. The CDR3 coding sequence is TGTGCCAGTAGTCCGGGCCTAGATTACGAGCAGTACCTC. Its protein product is CASSPGLDYEQYL.